This T cell receptor (beta chain) appears in the sequencing data of a study of tumor-infiltrating lymphocytes in primary liver carcinoma. About this clonotype: One end of the junction is discordant with germline, which a read error may explain.

Scientists recovered RNA and DNA together from approximately 20-30 mg of unsorted bulk tissue. Germline assignment: CDR1 MNHEY and CDR2 SVGAGI. This CDR3 region has 15 residues. The template, roughly 550 ng total RNA, yielded TCR beta cDNA made with a constant-region primer. Slightly modified ARM-PCR served as the procedure for the TCR beta libraries. These libraries came from three rounds of nested multiplex PCR. Each of the first two PCR rounds ran nine to ten cycles with TRBV1-TRBV30 forward and C-beta reverse primers. TCRdb reanalysed the multiplex PCR reads using MiXCR and keeps one entry per CDR3 protein. This sample has 85,000 to 100,000 distinct CDR3 sequences, with about 73% found just once.

The V and J genes are TRBV6-5 and TRBJ2-5; D is perhaps TRBD2 (5 bases). The receptor was derived from a man in his forties with primary liver carcinoma and hepatitis B virus infection. The sequencing sample was made of tumor-adjacent normal liver tissue. DNA of the CDR3: TGTGCCAGCGGTTACTCTCGGGGTGCGGTGGAGACCCAGTACTTC. Protein product: CASGYSRGAVETQYF.